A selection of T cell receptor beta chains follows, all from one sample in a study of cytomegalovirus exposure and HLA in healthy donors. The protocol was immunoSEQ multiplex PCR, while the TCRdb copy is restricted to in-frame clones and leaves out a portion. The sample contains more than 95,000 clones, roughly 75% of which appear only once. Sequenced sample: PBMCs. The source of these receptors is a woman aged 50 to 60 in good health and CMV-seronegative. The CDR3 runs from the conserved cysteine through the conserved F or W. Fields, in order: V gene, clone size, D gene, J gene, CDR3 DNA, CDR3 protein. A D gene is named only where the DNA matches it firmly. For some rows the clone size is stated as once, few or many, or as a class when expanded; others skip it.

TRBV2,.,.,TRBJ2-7,TGTGCCTCGATGGTTAGGGGTGCCTACGAGCAGTACTTC,CASMVRGAYEQYF
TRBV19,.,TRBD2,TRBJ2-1,TGTGCCAGTAGTATAGCGCTTTCTGGCGGGAGTAATGAGCAGTTCTTC,CASSIALSGGSNEQFF
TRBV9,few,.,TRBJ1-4,TGTGCCAGCAGCCCCCGAGGCGACCCGGGTGAAAAACTGTTTTTT,CASSPRGDPGEKLFF
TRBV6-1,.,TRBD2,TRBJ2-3,TGTGCCAGCAGTGAATCTAGCGGGAGGGCAGGAGATACGCAGTATTTT,CASSESSGRAGDTQYF
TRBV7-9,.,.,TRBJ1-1,TGTGCCAGCAGCCCTTCAAACATTGAAGCTTTCTTT,CASSPSNIEAFF
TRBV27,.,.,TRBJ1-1,TGTGCCAGCAGTTCCGGGATGAACACTGAAGCTTTCTTT,CASSSGMNTEAFF
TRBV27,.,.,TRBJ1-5,TGTGCCAGCATGTCTGCGTATAGCAATCAGCCCCAGCATTTT,CASMSAYSNQPQHF
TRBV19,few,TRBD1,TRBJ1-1,TGTGCCAGTACCCCGGCGGGACAGGGACAGAGAGAAGCTTTCTTT,CASTPAGQGQREAFF
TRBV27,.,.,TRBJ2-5,TGTGCCAGCAGTCCATGGACACCGGAACCGTCACAAGAGACCCAGTACTTC,CASSPWTPEPSQETQYF
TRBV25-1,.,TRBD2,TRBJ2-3,TGTGCCAGCAGTCCAAGAGCGGGAGCGGATACGCAGTATTTT,CASSPRAGADTQYF
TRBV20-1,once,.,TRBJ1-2,TGCAGTGCTAGAGGCGGGGGTGGCTACACCTTC,CSARGGGGYTF
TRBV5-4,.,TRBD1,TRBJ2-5,TGTGCCAGCAGCTCCGGGACAGGGCTAGAGACCCAGTACTTC,CASSSGTGLETQYF
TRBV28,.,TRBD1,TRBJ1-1,TGTGCCAGCAGTAACAGGGGGATGTACACTGAAGCTTTCTTT,CASSNRGMYTEAFF